The rows below give T cell receptor beta chains drawn from one sample of a study of blood T cell repertoires in COVID-19. Sequencing was performed with immunoSEQ multiplex PCR; in TCRdb, only in-frame clones are kept and a portion is missing. The sample contains 150,000 to 180,000 clones, more than 65% of which appear only once. Sequencing used peripheral blood. The receptors derive from a woman in her forties or fifties with acute or convalescent COVID-19. The CDR3 runs from the conserved cysteine through the conserved F or W. The order of the fields is D gene, J gene, CDR3 length, clone size, V gene, CDR3 DNA, CDR3 protein. The D gene is left open where the match is weak. Clone sizes are given selectively: once, few, many, or a class where the clone is expanded.

D: TRBD2
J: TRBJ2-7
length: 16
size: -
V: TRBV7-2
DNA: TGTGCCAGCAGACCTACCGGGACTAGGACCACCAACGAGCAGTACTTC
CDR3: CASRPTGTRTTNEQYF

D: -
J: TRBJ1-3
length: 14
size: -
V: TRBV2
DNA: TGTGCCAGCAGTGACCCCCTCCCCGGAAACACCATATATTTT
CDR3: CASSDPLPGNTIYF

D: TRBD2
J: TRBJ2-1
length: 18
size: -
V: TRBV7-6
DNA: TGTGCCAGCAGCTTTATTGTAGCGGGGGCAATTATTGGCAATGAGCAGTTCTTC
CDR3: CASSFIVAGAIIGNEQFF

D: -
J: TRBJ1-2
length: 11
size: few
V: TRBV6-2/TRBV6-3
DNA: TGTGCCAGCAGTTACGGGGCTGGCTACACCTTC
CDR3: CASSYGAGYTF

D: -
J: TRBJ1-2
length: 13
size: -
V: TRBV19
DNA: TGTGCCAGTAGTGTGACAGTAGGCTATGGCTACACCTTC
CDR3: CASSVTVGYGYTF

D: TRBD1
J: TRBJ1-1
length: 15
size: once
V: TRBV19
DNA: TGTGCCAGTAGCATTGACAGGGGGTTGGACACTGAAGCTTTCTTT
CDR3: CASSIDRGLDTEAFF

D: -
J: TRBJ2-6
length: 17
size: -
V: TRBV6-1
DNA: TGTGCCAGCAGTGGCCTAGCCCCGAGCTCTGGGGCCAACGTCCTGACTTTC
CDR3: CASSGLAPSSGANVLTF

D: TRBD2
J: TRBJ2-3
length: 17
size: -
V: TRBV24-1
DNA: TGTGCCACCCCCAGGAAAGGACTAGCGCCCTGGAGGGATACGCAGTATTTT
CDR3: CATPRKGLAPWRDTQYF

D: -
J: TRBJ2-7
length: 13
size: -
V: TRBV11-2
DNA: TGTGCCAGCAGCTTACCTCGAGGTGACGAGCAGTACTTC
CDR3: CASSLPRGDEQYF

D: -
J: TRBJ2-1
length: 18
size: -
V: TRBV28
DNA: TGTGCCAGCAGTTCTATCTTGAACGGGGTCGACTCCTACAATGAGCAGTTCTTC
CDR3: CASSSILNGVDSYNEQFF